This is a list of T cell receptor beta chains from one sample in a study of cytomegalovirus exposure and HLA in healthy donors. Data came from immunoSEQ multiplex PCR; TCRdb stores just in-frame clones and leaves some out. The sample yields 150,000 to 200,000 clones, 60% to 85% seen once. The material sequenced was PBMCs. The source of these receptors is a woman aged 50 to 60 in good health and CMV-seropositive. The CDR3 runs from the conserved cysteine through the conserved F or W. A D gene is named only where the DNA matches it firmly. Expanded clones get a size class; other rows say once, few or many, or leave the size out.

v_gene	j_gene	abundance	d_gene	CDR3nt	CDR3aa
TRBV7-6	TRBJ2-2	.	TRBD2	TGTGCCAGCAGCTCCCCCGGACTAGCATTGGGCGGGGAGCTGTTTTTT	CASSSPGLALGGELFF
TRBV19	TRBJ1-1	.	TRBD1	TGTGCCAGTAGTTTCCAGCAGGGGGCTGAAGCTTTCTTT	CASSFQQGAEAFF
TRBV6-5	TRBJ1-2	.	.	TGTGCCAGCAGTCCAGCGATTAACTATGGCTACACCTTC	CASSPAINYGYTF
TRBV27	TRBJ2-1	.	.	TGTGCCAGCAGTCGGACAAGGTGGGATGAGCAGTTCTTC	CASSRTRWDEQFF
TRBV5-1	TRBJ2-7	.	TRBD1	TGCGCCAGCAGCTGGGACAGCTACGAGCAGTACTTC	CASSWDSYEQYF
TRBV27	TRBJ2-7	.	.	TGTGCCAGCAGTTGGTTAGGGGGGGGCGAGCAGTACTTC	CASSWLGGGEQYF
TRBV5-4	TRBJ1-2	few	TRBD1	TGTGCCAGCAGCGACGAGACAGGGGCAATCTATGGCTACACCTTC	CASSDETGAIYGYTF
TRBV6-1	TRBJ1-2	.	TRBD1	TGTGCCAGCAGTGATTACGGGGACAGGAACTATGGCTACACCTTC	CASSDYGDRNYGYTF
TRBV25-1	TRBJ1-6	few	.	TGTGCCAGCGGGGGAGGTTCACCCCTCCACTTT	CASGGGSPLHF
TRBV30	TRBJ1-2	.	TRBD1	TGTGCCCGGGGAAGAGCGGGACAGGCCACGGGGGCTAACTATGGCTACACCTTC	CARGRAGQATGANYGYTF
TRBV29-1	TRBJ1-3	.	.	TGCAGCGTCCTACCGGGAGTCGAAAACACCATATATTTT	CSVLPGVENTIYF
TRBV2	TRBJ2-2	few	.	TGTGCCAGCCGATTCACTAGTGGGAGTACCGGGGAGCTGTTTTTT	CASRFTSGSTGELFF
TRBV6-5	TRBJ2-1	.	.	TGTGCCAGCAGTAGACTCTCGGGATACAATGAGCAGTTCTTC	CASSRLSGYNEQFF
TRBV5-6	TRBJ2-5	.	TRBD2	TGTGCCAGCAGCTTGGGGGGAGGGGAGGAGACCCAGTACTTC	CASSLGGGEETQYF
TRBV7-9	TRBJ2-5	.	TRBD2	TGTGCCAGCAGCCGACTAGCGAACCAAGAGACCCAGTACTTC	CASSRLANQETQYF
TRBV30	TRBJ2-7	.	TRBD1	TGTGCCTGGAGTCCCTTTCCCCAGGGGGCTCGTCAGTCCATCTACGAGCAGTACTTC	CAWSPFPQGARQSIYEQYF
TRBV9	TRBJ2-1	.	TRBD2	TGTGCCAGCAGCCCGGGACTAGCGGGTGGTGAGCAGTTCTTC	CASSPGLAGGEQFF
TRBV9	TRBJ2-7	.	TRBD2	TGTGCCAGCAGCCGAGCCAGCGGGGGGATTTACGAGCAGTACTTC	CASSRASGGIYEQYF
TRBV9	TRBJ2-3	once	.	TGTGCCAGCAGCGAGGACTTCACCTACACAGATACGCAGTATTTT	CASSEDFTYTDTQYF
TRBV5-5	TRBJ1-1	few	.	TGTGCCGGGGGACTGGGTCTGAACACTGAAGCTTTCTTT	CAGGLGLNTEAFF
TRBV18	TRBJ1-1	.	.	TGTGCCAGCTCACCGGGGGGGTCGGGCACTGAAGCTTTCTTT	CASSPGGSGTEAFF
TRBV2	TRBJ1-1	.	.	TGTGCCAGCAGTGAAGTTCAGAAATTGCAAGCTTTCTTT	CASSEVQKLQAFF
TRBV5-1	TRBJ2-7	.	.	TGCGCCAGCAGCCCGGGTGGAGCGGGCCCCTGGGAGCAGTACTTC	CASSPGGAGPWEQYF
TRBV6-6	TRBJ1-5	few	.	TGTGCCAGCAGTTACGAAGGGGGATTTAGCAATCAGCCCCAGCATTTT	CASSYEGGFSNQPQHF
TRBV6-1	TRBJ2-7	.	.	TGTGCCAGCAGTGAACTGTCCGACAATCTTTACGAGCAGTACTTC	CASSELSDNLYEQYF
TRBV6-1	TRBJ1-2	.	.	TGTGCCAGCAGTGTAGGAGACTATGGCTACACCTTC	CASSVGDYGYTF
TRBV9	TRBJ2-3	.	.	TGTGCCAGCAGCCCCACAGCCTCATCTTACACAGATACGCAGTATTTT	CASSPTASSYTDTQYF
TRBV5-1	TRBJ1-1	.	TRBD1	TGCGCCAGCAGCTCCAGGGGGGCGAACACTGAAGCTTTCTTT	CASSSRGANTEAFF
TRBV18	TRBJ2-1	.	TRBD1	TGTGCCAGCTCTCCGACAGGGGGGAAAAACAATGAGCAGTTCTTC	CASSPTGGKNNEQFF
TRBV6-6	TRBJ2-1	.	.	TGTGCCAGCAGCCTCGGGGACTCGAAGTTCTTC	CASSLGDSKFF
TRBV27	TRBJ1-4	.	.	TGTGCCAGCAGTGCGCAGGGGTTAGCTAATGAAAAACTGTTTTTT	CASSAQGLANEKLFF
TRBV5-1	TRBJ1-2	few	TRBD1	TGCGCCAGCAGCTTGGAACCCCCCAGGACAGGGAATCTCTCGCCCTATGGCTACACCTTC	CASSLEPPRTGNLSPYGYTF
TRBV7-8	TRBJ2-5	few	TRBD1	TGTGCCAGCAGCAGGACAGGAGAGGGCCAAGAGACCCAGTACTTC	CASSRTGEGQETQYF
TRBV5-1	TRBJ2-2	.	TRBD2	TGCGCCAGCGGTCCTAGCGGGGGGATCACCGGGGAGCTGTTTTTT	CASGPSGGITGELFF
TRBV5-1	TRBJ1-2	once	.	TGCGCCAGCAGACGGGACATCACAAACTATGGCTACACCTTC	CASRRDITNYGYTF
TRBV28	TRBJ1-2	once	.	TGTGCCACCCACTCATTAGAGAACTATGGCTACACCTTC	CATHSLENYGYTF
TRBV7-2	TRBJ1-2	.	.	TGTGCCAGCAGCTTAGACTTCAGGGATGGCAGAGGCTACACCTTC	CASSLDFRDGRGYTF
TRBV29-1	TRBJ2-5	.	TRBD1	TGCAGCGCCCGGACAGGGGAGGAGACCCAGTACTTC	CSARTGEETQYF